This T cell receptor beta chain was captured in a study of blood T cell repertoires in COVID-19. As for the study in general: The United States, Italy and Spain supplied acute and convalescent COVID-19 samples. T cells, B-cell-depleted T cells, or PBMCs supplied cDNA or gDNA.

How the authors handled the data: Estimation of nucleated cell counts was performed using reference gene primer amplification. Data came from immunoSEQ multiplex PCR; TCRdb stores just in-frame clones and leaves some out. The V and J calls and clone size were taken over from that table, and D and trimming were inferred from the DNA. This sample carries about 120,000 clones, roughly 80% of them seen once, and the ten largest clones take around 6%. Trimming removed 10 bases from V and 0 bases from J, with 12 bases in between. CDR3 size: 14 residues. Germline values: CDR1 SGHDN, CDR2 FVKESK. The source is a man aged 60-69 years with acute or convalescent COVID-19. V usage is TRBV14 and J usage is TRBJ2-2; no clear D gene. The specimen sequenced was peripheral blood. For the CDR3, the DNA is TGTGCCACCGAGCCCTTCTCGAACACCGGGGAGCTGTTTTTT. It translates to CATEPFSNTGELFF.